The present entry profiles one T cell receptor beta chain with its context. Its target is not known. Sorted-subset replicate PCR reactions were performed with approximately 200 ng DNA, corresponding to some 32,000 T cell genomes. Assay: immunoSEQ multiplex PCR; the TCRdb copy retains only in-frame clones and omits some. Of more than 1,200,000 clones in the sample, approximately 98.5% were seen once. V lost 5 bases and J lost 4; bases outside the gene matches: 4. CDR1 and CDR2 (germline): SGHVS, FQNEAQ. The CDR3 has 15 amino acids. These data are taken from a study of shared clonotypes between healthy human individuals. Study-level results: Relative to clonotypes present in all four donors, those not shared had lower generation probabilities.

Only Caucasian adults living in Nashville, Tennessee served as donors. The sequenced material came from naive CD4+ T cells sorted from blood. Subset described: CD45RA+ positively selected. This chain joins TRBV7-8 and TRBJ2-7, with 14 bases fitting TRBD2. This TCR came from a young man in good health. The CDR3 region has the DNA TGTGCCAGCAGCGTTAGGACTAGCGGGAGGTACGAGCAGTACTTC. This encodes CASSVRTSGRYEQYF. Using reference TRBV7-8 and TRBJ2-7 for the parts outside the CDR3, the full variable domain is GAGVSQSPRYKVAKRGQDVALRCDPISGHVSLFWYQQALGQGPEFLTYFQNEAQLDKSGLPSDRFFAERPEGSVSTLKIQRTQQEDSAVYLCASSVRTSGRYEQYFGPGTRLTVT.